This TCR beta chain appears in the sequencing data of a study of blood T cells in healthy people across ages. Details on this clonotype: Its cognate antigen is unknown.

For the second PCR, which ran for roughly 6 to 12 cycles, a sample-barcoded 5' primer and a J-beta primer mix were used. TCRdb used MiXCR to reprocess the 5' RACE reads, holding one entry per CDR3 protein. The sample has 1.5 million to 2 million distinct CDR3 sequences; around half are singletons. The donors, healthy Caucasians from Russia, were aged about 6 to 95. Each sample had at least 6 million PBMCs isolated. Study-wide findings and caveats: Higher naive T cell percentage went strongly together with higher TCR beta diversity. TCR beta diversity per million T cells fell roughly linearly with age.

V was pared by 0 bases and J by 8 bases, with 13 bases between. Germline loops: CDR1 MNHNS, CDR2 SASEGT. The CDR3 extends over 14 amino acids. Sequencing was carried out using blood. The chain uses TRBV6-1 and TRBJ1-2; the D gene is possibly TRBD1 (5 bases). The receptor's source is a woman aged 40 to 50 in good health. This CDR3 reads CASSEAYQGGGYTF. CDR3 sequence (DNA): TGTGCCAGCAGTGAAGCGTACCAGGGAGGCGGCTACACCTTC.